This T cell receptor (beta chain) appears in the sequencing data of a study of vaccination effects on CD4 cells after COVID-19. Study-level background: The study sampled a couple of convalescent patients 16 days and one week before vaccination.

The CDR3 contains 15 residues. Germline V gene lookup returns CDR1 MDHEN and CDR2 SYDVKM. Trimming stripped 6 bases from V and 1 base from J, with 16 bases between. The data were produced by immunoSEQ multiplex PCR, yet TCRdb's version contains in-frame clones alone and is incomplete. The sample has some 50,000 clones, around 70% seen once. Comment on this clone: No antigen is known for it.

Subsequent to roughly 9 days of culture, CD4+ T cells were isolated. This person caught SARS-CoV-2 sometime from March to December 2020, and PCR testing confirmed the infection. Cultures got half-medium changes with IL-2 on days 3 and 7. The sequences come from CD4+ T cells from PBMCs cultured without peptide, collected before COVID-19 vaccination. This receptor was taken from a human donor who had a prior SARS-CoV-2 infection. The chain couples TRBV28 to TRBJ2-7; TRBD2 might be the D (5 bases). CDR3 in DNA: TGTGCCAGCAGCTGGGCGGGTCAAACTTCCTACGAGCAGTACTTC. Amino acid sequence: CASSWAGQTSYEQYF.